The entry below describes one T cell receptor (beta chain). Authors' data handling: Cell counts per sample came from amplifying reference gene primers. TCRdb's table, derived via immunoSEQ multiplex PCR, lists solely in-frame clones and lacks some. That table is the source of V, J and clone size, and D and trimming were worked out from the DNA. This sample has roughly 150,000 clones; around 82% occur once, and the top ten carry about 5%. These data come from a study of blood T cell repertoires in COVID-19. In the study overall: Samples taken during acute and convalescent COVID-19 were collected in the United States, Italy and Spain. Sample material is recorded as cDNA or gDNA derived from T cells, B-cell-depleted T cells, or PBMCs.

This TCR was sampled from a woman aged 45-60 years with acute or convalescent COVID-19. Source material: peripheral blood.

CDR3 DNA: TGTGCTAGTGGACTCGGACTAGCGGGGGGCCCCCTCACAGATACGCAGTATTTT. Translated, it gives CASGLGLAGGPLTDTQYF. The chain carries TRBV12-5 and TRBJ2-3, with 14 positions matching TRBD2. In germline, CDR1 is LGHNT, CDR2 FRNRAP. V lost 6 bases, J lost 2 bases, and 10 bases stayed unmatched. This CDR3 is 18 amino acids long.